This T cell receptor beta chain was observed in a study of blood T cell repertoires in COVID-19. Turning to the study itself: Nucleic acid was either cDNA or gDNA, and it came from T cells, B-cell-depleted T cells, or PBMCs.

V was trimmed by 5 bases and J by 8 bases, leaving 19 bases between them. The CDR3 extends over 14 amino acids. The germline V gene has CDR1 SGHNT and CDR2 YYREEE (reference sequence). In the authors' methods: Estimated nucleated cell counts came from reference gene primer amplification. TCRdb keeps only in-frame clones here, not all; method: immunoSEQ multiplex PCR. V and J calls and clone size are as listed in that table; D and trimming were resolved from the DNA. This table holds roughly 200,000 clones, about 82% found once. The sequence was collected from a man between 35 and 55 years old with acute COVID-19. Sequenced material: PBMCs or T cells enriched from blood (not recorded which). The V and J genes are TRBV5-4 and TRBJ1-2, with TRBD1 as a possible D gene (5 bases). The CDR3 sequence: CASSTYRPGGGYTF. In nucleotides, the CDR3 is TGTGCCAGCAGTACCTACAGGCCCGGGGGGGGCTACACCTTC.